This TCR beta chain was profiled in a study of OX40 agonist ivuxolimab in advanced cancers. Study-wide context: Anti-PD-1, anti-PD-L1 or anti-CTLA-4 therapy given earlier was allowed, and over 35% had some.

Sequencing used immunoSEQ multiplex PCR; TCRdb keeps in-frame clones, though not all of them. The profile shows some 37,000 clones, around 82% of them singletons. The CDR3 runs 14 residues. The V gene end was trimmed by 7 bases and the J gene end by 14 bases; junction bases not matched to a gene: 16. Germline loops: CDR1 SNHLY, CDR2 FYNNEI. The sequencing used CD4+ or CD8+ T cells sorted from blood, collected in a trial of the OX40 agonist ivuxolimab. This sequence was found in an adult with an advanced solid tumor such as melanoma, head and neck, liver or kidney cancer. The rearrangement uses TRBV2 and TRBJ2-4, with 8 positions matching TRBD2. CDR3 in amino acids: CASNGGLADTLEYF. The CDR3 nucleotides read TGTGCCAGCAACGGCGGACTAGCTGATACGCTAGAGTACTTC. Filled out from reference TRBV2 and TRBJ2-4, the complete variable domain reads EPEVTQTPSHQVTQMGQEVILRCVPISNHLYFYWYRQILGQKVEFLVSFYNNEISEKSEIFDDQFSVERPDGSNFTLKIRSTKLEDSAMYFCASNGGLADTLEYFGAGTRLSVL.